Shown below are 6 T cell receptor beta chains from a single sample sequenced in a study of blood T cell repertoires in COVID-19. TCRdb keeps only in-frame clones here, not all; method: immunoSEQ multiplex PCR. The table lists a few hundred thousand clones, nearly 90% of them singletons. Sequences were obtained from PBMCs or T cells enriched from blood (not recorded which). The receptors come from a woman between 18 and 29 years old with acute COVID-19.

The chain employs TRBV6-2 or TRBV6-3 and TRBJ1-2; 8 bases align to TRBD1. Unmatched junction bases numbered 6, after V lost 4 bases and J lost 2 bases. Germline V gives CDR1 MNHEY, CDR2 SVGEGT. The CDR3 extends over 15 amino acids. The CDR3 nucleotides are TGTGCCAGCAGTTTCGGACAGGGTCGAAACTATGGCTACACCTTC. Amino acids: CASSFGQGRNYGYTF.

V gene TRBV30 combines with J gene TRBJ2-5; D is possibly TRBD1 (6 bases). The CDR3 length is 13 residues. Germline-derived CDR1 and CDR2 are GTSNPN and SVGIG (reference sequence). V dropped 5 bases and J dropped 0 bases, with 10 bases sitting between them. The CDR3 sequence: CAWEGVDQETQYF. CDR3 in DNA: TGTGCCTGGGAGGGGGTGGACCAAGAGACCCAGTACTTC.

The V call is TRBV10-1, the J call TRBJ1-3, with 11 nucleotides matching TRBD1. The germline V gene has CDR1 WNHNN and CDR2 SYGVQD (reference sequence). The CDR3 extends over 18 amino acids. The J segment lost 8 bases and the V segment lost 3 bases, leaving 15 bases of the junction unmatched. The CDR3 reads CASSERRGQGGAGYTIYF. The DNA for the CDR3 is TGCGCCAGCAGTGAAAGAAGGGGACAGGGGGGCGCCGGTTACACCATATATTTT.

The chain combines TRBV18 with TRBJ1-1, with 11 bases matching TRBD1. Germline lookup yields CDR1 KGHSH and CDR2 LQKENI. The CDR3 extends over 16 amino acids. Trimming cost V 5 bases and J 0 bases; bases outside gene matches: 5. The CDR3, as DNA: TGTGCCAGCTCAATCGGACAGGGGGCAATGAACACTGAAGCTTTCTTT. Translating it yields CASSIGQGAMNTEAFF.

CDR3 sequence (DNA): TGTGCCAGCAGTATCCGGGTCCCCGGCTACGAGCAGTACTTC. This translates into CASSIRVPGYEQYF. The chain uses TRBV6-5 and TRBJ2-7; D is undetermined. CDR1 MNHEY and CDR2 SVGAGI come from the germline V gene. This CDR3 region has 14 residues. V lost 5 bases, J lost 3 bases, and 14 bases lay in between.

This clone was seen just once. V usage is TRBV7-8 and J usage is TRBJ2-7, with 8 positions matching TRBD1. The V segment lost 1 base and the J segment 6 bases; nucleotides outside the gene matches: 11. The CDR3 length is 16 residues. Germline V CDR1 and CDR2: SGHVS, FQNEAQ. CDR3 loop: CASSLGPRTGLAEQYF. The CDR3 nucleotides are TGTGCCAGCAGCTTAGGTCCCCGGACAGGGTTGGCCGAGCAGTACTTC.